The 18 T cell receptor beta chains reported below all come from one sample, sequenced in a study of cytomegalovirus exposure and HLA in healthy donors. A multiplex PCR was run with 60 Vbeta primers and 13 Jbeta primers. Profiling relied on immunoSEQ multiplex PCR, and the TCRdb table lists in-frame clones only, not all of them. The ten top clones account for 15%, within a sample of approximately 100,000 clones. The sample consisted of PBMCs. These receptors all stem from a man aged 50-60 years in good health and CMV-seropositive.

The gene calls are TRBV5-1 and TRBJ2-1, with D possibly TRBD2 on 6 matching bases. From germline, CDR1 is SGHRS and CDR2 YFSETQ. The CDR3 is 17 amino acids. V was shortened by 0 bases and J by 0 bases, with 13 bases between the two germline ends. CDR3 nucleotide sequence: TGCGCCAGCAGCTTGGTGGCTAGCGCATCCTCCTACAATGAGCAGTTCTTC. Protein: CASSLVASASSYNEQFF.

V and J are TRBV2 and TRBJ1-2; D is unclear. V lost 2 bases, J lost 0 bases, and 10 bases lay in between. Germline CDR1 is SNHLY and CDR2 is FYNNEI. The CDR3 runs to 15 residues. CDR3 DNA: TGTGCCAGCAGTGAAAATAGCAGAGCTAACTATGGCTACACCTTC. This gives the protein CASSENSRANYGYTF.

The rearrangement uses TRBV18 and TRBJ2-7; 10 bases fit TRBD1. The trim removed 3 bases at V and 3 bases at J, leaving 2 bases unmatched. Germline-derived CDR1 and CDR2 are KGHSH and LQKENI. The CDR3 runs 14 residues. CDR3 sequence: CASSPGQGYYEQYF. The CDR3 DNA sequence: TGTGCCAGCTCACCGGGACAGGGGTACTACGAGCAGTACTTC. The variable domain in full, with the rest retrieved from reference TRBV18 and TRBJ2-7, is NAGVMQNPRHLVRRRGQEARLRCSPMKGHSHVYWYRQLPEEGLKFMVYLQKENIIDESGMPKERFSAEFPKEGPSILRIQQVVRGDSAAYFCASSPGQGYYEQYFGPGTRLTVT.

The chain joins TRBV9 to TRBJ1-2; D is unresolved. Trimming took 6 bases from V and 0 from J, leaving 15 bases between them. The germline V gene has CDR1 SGDLS and CDR2 YYNGEE. The CDR3 runs to 15 residues. CDR3 sequence (DNA): TGTGCCAGCACCCTCGGCGGCGAGCCTAACTATGGCTACACCTTC. It specifies CASTLGGEPNYGYTF.

This chain uses TRBV11-3 with TRBJ2-1; TRBD2 matches 13 bases. The CDR3 extends over 15 amino acids. The ends lost 5 bases at V and 10 bases at J; junction bases unmatched: 8. The V gene's germline CDR1 is SGHNT and CDR2 YENEEA. The CDR3: CASSILAGGPGEQFF. The DNA for the CDR3 is TGTGCCAGCAGCATACTAGCGGGAGGGCCTGGAGAGCAGTTCTTC.

This sequence joins TRBV11-1 and TRBJ2-2; 11 bases map to TRBD2. This CDR3 spans 16 amino acids. The V and J ends lost 5 bases and 1 base, in that order; junction bases with no gene match: 3. Germline loops: CDR1 SGHAT, CDR2 FQDESV (reference sequence). The CDR3 DNA reads TGTGCCAGCAGCCCAGGGACTAGCGGGAACACCGGGGAGCTGTTTTTT. This codes for CASSPGTSGNTGELFF.

The chain has TRBV27 and TRBJ2-2, with unresolved D. In germline, CDR1 is MNHEY, CDR2 SMNVEV (reference sequence). CDR3 length: 17 amino acids. Trimming removed 4 bases from V and 5 bases from J, with 20 bases in between. The CDR3 nucleotides read TGTGCCAGCAGTTCATCGTTTCGGGTCCCTCAAACCGGGGAGCTGTTTTTT. Encoded protein: CASSSSFRVPQTGELFF.

V usage is TRBV7-8 and J usage is TRBJ1-1; D not certain. The CDR3 runs 14 residues. Germline lookup yields CDR1 SGHVS and CDR2 FQNEAQ. With 3 bases removed from V and 0 bases from J, the gap between germline ends came to 8 bases. This chain's CDR3 is CASSFSDMNTEAFF. As DNA, the CDR3 is TGTGCCAGCAGCTTTTCCGACATGAACACTGAAGCTTTCTTT. The full variable domain, with the rest looked up from reference TRBV7-8 and TRBJ1-1, is GAGVSQSPRYKVAKRGQDVALRCDPISGHVSLFWYQQALGQGPEFLTYFQNEAQLDKSGLPSDRFFAERPEGSVSTLKIQRTQQEDSAVYLCASSFSDMNTEAFFGQGTRLTVV.

This chain links TRBV7-9 with TRBJ2-1; TRBD2 matches at 13 bases. With V trimmed by 6 bases and J by 7 bases, 6 bases remained unmatched. CDR1 and CDR2 from the germline V gene are SEHNR and FQNEAQ (reference sequence). This CDR3 contains 15 residues. For the CDR3, the DNA is TGTGCCAGCAGTTGGACTAGCGGGAGTCGTAATGAGCAGTTCTTC. Encoded protein: CASSWTSGSRNEQFF.

This chain links TRBV12-5 with TRBJ1-1; no definite D call. This CDR3 comprises 12 residues. V gave up 6 bases and J gave up 1 base, with 6 bases separating them. The germline gives CDR1 LGHNT, CDR2 FRNRAP. DNA for the CDR3: TGTGCTAGTGGGACGGGGAACACTGAAGCTTTCTTT. Amino acids: CASGTGNTEAFF.

The chain employs TRBV30 and TRBJ1-2; 7 bases are a match to TRBD1. Trimming removed 2 bases from V and 11 bases from J; junction bases left unmatched: 5. Germline CDR1 and CDR2: GTSNPN and SVGIG (reference sequence). The CDR3 is 11 residues long. The CDR3 loop is CAWSFTGVYTF. The CDR3 coding sequence is TGTGCCTGGAGTTTCACAGGGGTTTACACCTTC.

This chain connects TRBV7-9 to TRBJ2-5; 9 bases fit TRBD2. Germline loops: CDR1 SEHNR, CDR2 FQNEAQ (reference sequence). This CDR3 is built from 17 residues. After removal of 2 bases from V and 1 base from J, the junction contained 8 bases not matched to a gene. The CDR3 nucleotides read TGTGCCAGCAGCTTAACCCCCGCTAGCGGGACCCAAGAGACCCAGTACTTC. It translates to CASSLTPASGTQETQYF.

The chain carries TRBV15 and TRBJ1-4, with 7 nucleotides matching TRBD1. J gave up 8 bases and V 1 base, and 4 bases lay outside the gene matches. The germline V gene encodes CDR1 LNHNV and CDR2 YYDKDF (reference sequence). The CDR3 is 14 amino acids. The CDR3 loop reads CATSRGQGREKLFF. The CDR3, as DNA: TGTGCCACCAGCAGAGGACAGGGTCGGGAAAAACTGTTTTTT.

DNA of the CDR3: TGTGCCAGCAGCTTGAACGTACAGGGGTTAGGTGGCTACACCTTC. Its translation: CASSLNVQGLGGYTF. J is TRBJ1-2 and V is TRBV5-6; 7 nucleotides line up with TRBD1. V lost 1 base and J lost 7; bases outside the gene matches: 10. CDR3 length: 15 residues. The germline CDR1 and CDR2 sequences are SGHDT and YYEEEE. The whole variable domain, filled in from reference TRBV5-6 and TRBJ1-2, reads DAGVTQSPTHLIKTRGQQVTLRCSPKSGHDTVSWYQQALGQGPQFIFQYYEEEERQRGNFPDRFSGHQFPNYSSELNVNALLLGDSALYLCASSLNVQGLGGYTFGSGTRLTVV.

The chain links TRBV6-6 to TRBJ1-3; no clear D. Germline V gene sequence: CDR1 MNHNY, CDR2 SVGAGI (reference sequence). This CDR3 has 14 amino acids. V lost 4 bases and J lost 1, with 8 bases in between. The chain's CDR3 is CASSWGGSGNTIYF. The CDR3 coding sequence is TGTGCCAGCAGTTGGGGAGGATCTGGAAACACCATATATTTT.

The chain combines TRBV25-1 with TRBJ1-2; TRBD1 matches 9 bases. This CDR3 is built from 14 residues. The germline V gene has CDR1 MGHDK and CDR2 SYGVNS. V shed 3 bases, J shed 7 bases, and the junction held 6 bases outside the gene matches. DNA for the CDR3: TGTGCCAGCAGTGATTGGGACAGGGTCGCTGGCTACACCTTC. Protein sequence: CASSDWDRVAGYTF.

As DNA, the CDR3 is TGTGCCAGCAGTTACTCGGGAGGGGGAGAGACCCAGTACTTC. This sequence encodes CASSYSGGGETQYF. This sequence joins TRBV6-5 and TRBJ2-5; a weak D match, TRBD2 (7 bases). The CDR3 runs 14 residues. The germline V gene encodes CDR1 MNHEY and CDR2 SVGAGI. Trimming pared 0 bases from V and 4 bases from J, leaving 9 bases between.

The chain joins TRBV19 to TRBJ1-2; no clear D. The CDR3 length is 12 residues. Germline V lookup: CDR1 LNHDA, CDR2 SQIVND (reference sequence). V lost 1 base and J 6 bases, leaving 6 bases between the germline ends. CDR3 nucleotides: TGTGCCAGTAGTATAGCACAGCATGGCTACACCTTC. Encoded protein: CASSIAQHGYTF.